Shown below are 17 T cell receptor beta chains from a single sample sequenced in a study of PD-1 blockade in mismatch repair-deficient tumors. Measured with immunoSEQ multiplex PCR; TCRdb has only the in-frame clones, and not every one. The data show tens of thousands of clones, 84% seen once. The source was peripheral blood, collected 2 weeks after starting pembrolizumab. These receptors originate from an adult with mismatch repair-deficient cancer.

This sequence joins TRBV15 and TRBJ1-1; TRBD1 matches 10 bases. The CDR3 is made up of 16 amino acids. Per germline, CDR1 LNHNV and CDR2 YYDKDF (reference sequence). V dropped 1 base and J dropped 1; count of bases not matched to a gene: 3. The CDR3 sequence: CATSRGDRGKNTEAFF. CDR3 DNA: TGTGCCACCAGCAGAGGGGACAGGGGAAAGAACACTGAAGCTTTCTTT.

The chain is built from TRBV5-1 and TRBJ2-2, with TRBD1 identical over 7 bases. The germline V gene has CDR1 SGHRS and CDR2 YFSETQ. This CDR3 spans 14 amino acids. Losses at the gene ends were 5 bases for V and 11 bases for J; bases not matched to a gene: 12. The CDR3 region has the DNA TGCGCCAGCAGATATGGGAGACAGGGTGGAGAGCTGTTTTTT. Its protein product is CASRYGRQGGELFF. The whole variable domain, remainder taken from reference TRBV5-1 and TRBJ2-2, is KAGVTQTPRYLIKTRGQQVTLSCSPISGHRSVSWYQQTPGQGLQFLFEYFSETQRNKGNFPGRFSGRQFSNSRSEMNVSTLELGDSALYLCASRYGRQGGELFFGEGSRLTVL.

This chain uses TRBV7-5 with TRBJ1-4; the table calls TRBD1, which could not be checked here. TRBV7-5 corresponds to a pseudogene. The CDR3 runs to 16 residues. The CDR3 region has the DNA TGTGTCAGAAGCTTACCGAAGACAGGGCATAATGAAAAACTGTTTTTT. Protein: CVRSLPKTGHNEKLFF.

The rearrangement links TRBV5-4 to TRBJ2-7; 8 nucleotides align to TRBD1. Germline trimming cut 4 bases from V and 1 base from J; bases unmatched to any gene: 4. The CDR3 runs to 14 residues. Germline loops: CDR1 SGHNT, CDR2 YYREEE (reference sequence). DNA of the CDR3: TGTGCCAGCAGCATCGGACAGGGTTCCTACGAGCAGTACTTC. It codes for CASSIGQGSYEQYF.

This sequence joins TRBV7-8 and TRBJ2-5, with 8 bases that match TRBD1. The germline CDR1 and CDR2 sequences are SGHVS and FQNEAQ. The length of the CDR3 is 16 residues. V was clipped by 3 bases and J by 3 bases; unmatched bases: 9. For the CDR3, the DNA is TGTGCCAGCAGCTTGAGCCGGGACAGGCCCAAAGAGACCCAGTACTTC. Protein product: CASSLSRDRPKETQYF.

J is TRBJ2-7 and V is TRBV28; 8 bases map to TRBD1. The CDR3 consists of 13 residues. Trimming took 9 bases from V and 2 from J; bases not matched to a gene: 6. Per germline, CDR1 MDHEN and CDR2 SYDVKM. The CDR3 is CASTTGEPYEQYF. The CDR3 coding sequence is TGTGCCAGTACGACAGGGGAGCCCTACGAGCAGTACTTC.

The chain joins TRBV11-3 to TRBJ2-7; 8 nucleotides match TRBD2. The V segment lost 5 bases and the J segment 4 bases; nucleotides outside the gene matches: 13. Per the germline V gene, CDR1 is SGHNT and CDR2 is YENEEA. The CDR3 runs to 16 residues. The DNA for the CDR3 is TGTGCCAGCAGCCCCCGTAAGGAGGGACTAGGGTACGAGCAGTACTTC. It encodes CASSPRKEGLGYEQYF.

This clone has only a few counts. The chain recombines TRBV28 with TRBJ2-2, with 7 bases lining up with TRBD2. CDR1 is MDHEN, CDR2 SYDVKM, per germline. This CDR3 is 18 amino acids long. V shed 4 bases and J 0 bases; nucleotides not matched to a gene: 11. CDR3 nucleotide sequence: TGTGCCAGCAGTTCATTAGCGGGCCCAATCGCGAACACCGGGGAGCTGTTTTTT. As protein: CASSSLAGPIANTGELFF.

This clone was seen a handful of times. The V and J genes are TRBV7-9 and TRBJ2-7; unclear D gene. CDR1 is SEHNR, CDR2 FQNEAQ, per germline (reference sequence). The CDR3 has 12 residues. Trimming removed 1 base from V and 2 bases from J, with 3 bases in between. Here the CDR3 DNA reads TGTGCCAGCAGCTTAGTGCCCTACGAGCAGTACTTC. Amino acid sequence: CASSLVPYEQYF. The complete variable domain, with remaining parts taken from reference TRBV7-9 and TRBJ2-7, reads DTGVSQNPRHKITKRGQNVTFRCDPISEHNRLYWYRQTLGQGPEFLTYFQNEAQLEKSRLLSDRFSAERPKGSFSTLEIQRTEQGDSAMYLCASSLVPYEQYFGPGTRLTVT.

This clone occurred a few times. The rearrangement joins TRBV7-2 to TRBJ2-1; 7 bases are shared with TRBD2. Germline values: CDR1 SGHTA, CDR2 FQGNSA. V lost 6 bases and J lost 2; bases outside the gene matches: 7. The CDR3 runs 15 residues. The CDR3 here is CASRRPGTTYNEQFF. The CDR3 DNA is TGTGCCAGCAGGCGCCCCGGGACTACCTACAATGAGCAGTTCTTC.

The sample holds one count of this clone. The chain employs TRBV11-3 and TRBJ2-5; D not certain. Germline V CDR1 and CDR2: SGHNT, YENEEA. Trimming stripped 4 bases from V and 7 bases from J, with 7 bases between. There are 11 residues in the CDR3. CDR3 nucleotides: TGTGCCAGCAGCTCCGAATGGACCCAGTACTTC. It specifies CASSSEWTQYF.

The chain links TRBV4-3 to TRBJ2-2, with no clear D. Germline V gene lookup returns CDR1 LGHNA and CDR2 YSLEER. Deletions cut 0 bases from V and 4 bases from J, with 9 bases between. The CDR3 runs to 15 residues. The CDR3 here is CASSQEIPGTGELFF. CDR3 sequence (DNA): TGCGCCAGCAGCCAAGAAATACCGGGCACCGGGGAGCTGTTTTTT.

The CDR3 loop reads CASSLPGTLTGELFF. The CDR3 DNA sequence: TGTGCCAGCAGCTTGCCAGGGACACTAACCGGGGAGCTGTTTTTT. The rearrangement uses TRBV5-5 and TRBJ2-2; D may be TRBD1 (6 bases). Germline CDR1 is SGHKS and CDR2 is YYEKEE (reference sequence). V dropped 1 base and J dropped 5 bases, with 12 bases sitting between them. This CDR3 contains 15 residues.

The chain recombines TRBV28 with TRBJ1-5; a possible D gene is TRBD1 (6 bases). The V gene lost 3 bases and the J gene lost 5 bases, with 17 bases spanning the gap. Per the germline V gene, CDR1 is MDHEN and CDR2 is SYDVKM. The CDR3 consists of 16 residues. CDR3 residues: CASSFLQIRGYQPQHF. CDR3 in DNA: TGTGCCAGCAGTTTTTTGCAGATTAGGGGGTATCAGCCCCAGCATTTT.

J is TRBJ2-7 and V is TRBV13; no definite D call. V lost 1 base and J 5 bases, leaving 9 bases between the germline ends. The CDR3 is 13 amino acids. Germline V gene lookup returns CDR1 PRHDT and CDR2 FYEKMQ (reference sequence). The CDR3 coding sequence is TGTGCCAGCAGCTTAGAGGGTAGGGACGAGCAGTACTTC. Amino acid sequence: CASSLEGRDEQYF.

V gene TRBV7-7 combines with J gene TRBJ1-3; D not resolved. This CDR3 is built from 18 residues. Trimming shortened V by 7 bases and J by 0 bases, and 22 bases separated the two germline ends. Germline V gives CDR1 SSHAT, CDR2 FNYEAQ (reference sequence). The DNA for the CDR3 is TGTGCCAGCACCTTCTATAGAGTAAGTACAAGCTCTGGAAACACCATATATTTT. This encodes CASTFYRVSTSSGNTIYF.

CDR3 DNA sequence: TGTGCCAGCAGCGAAACCTACGAGCAGTACTTC. Amino acids: CASSETYEQYF. The chain has TRBV7-9 and TRBJ2-7; D gene unclear. CDR1 and CDR2 from the germline V gene are SEHNR and FQNEAQ (reference sequence). The CDR3 spans 11 residues. The V and J ends lost 5 bases and 2 bases respectively, with 4 bases between them.